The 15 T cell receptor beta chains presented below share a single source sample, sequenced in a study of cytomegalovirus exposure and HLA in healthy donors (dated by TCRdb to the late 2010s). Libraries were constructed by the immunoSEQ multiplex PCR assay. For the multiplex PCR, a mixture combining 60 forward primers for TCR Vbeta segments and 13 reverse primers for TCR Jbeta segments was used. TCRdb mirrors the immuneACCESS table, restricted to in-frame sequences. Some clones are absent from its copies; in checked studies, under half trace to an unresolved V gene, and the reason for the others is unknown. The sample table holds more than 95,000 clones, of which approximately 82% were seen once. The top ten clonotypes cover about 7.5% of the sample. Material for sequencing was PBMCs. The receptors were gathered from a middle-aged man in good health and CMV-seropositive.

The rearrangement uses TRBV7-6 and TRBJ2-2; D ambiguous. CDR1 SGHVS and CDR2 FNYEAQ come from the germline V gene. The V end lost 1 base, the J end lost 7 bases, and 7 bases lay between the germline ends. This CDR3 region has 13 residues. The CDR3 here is CASSLEASGELFF. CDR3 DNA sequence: TGTGCCAGCAGCTTAGAGGCTAGCGGGGAGCTGTTTTTT.

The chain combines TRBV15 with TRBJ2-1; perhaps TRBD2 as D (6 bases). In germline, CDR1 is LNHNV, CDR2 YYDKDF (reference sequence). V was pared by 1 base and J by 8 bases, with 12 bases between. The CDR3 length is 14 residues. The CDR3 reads CATSRAPSAHEQFF. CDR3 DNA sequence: TGTGCCACCAGCAGAGCCCCTAGCGCCCATGAGCAGTTCTTC.

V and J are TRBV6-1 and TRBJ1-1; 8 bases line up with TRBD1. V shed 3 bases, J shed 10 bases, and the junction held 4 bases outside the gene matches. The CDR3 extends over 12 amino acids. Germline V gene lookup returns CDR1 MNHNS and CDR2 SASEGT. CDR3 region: CASSDPDRGAFF. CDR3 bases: TGTGCCAGCAGTGACCCAGACAGGGGAGCTTTCTTT.

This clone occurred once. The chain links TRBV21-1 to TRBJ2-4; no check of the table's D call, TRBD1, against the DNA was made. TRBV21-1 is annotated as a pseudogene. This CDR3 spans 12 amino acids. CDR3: CASRRNRTGQYF. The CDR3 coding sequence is TGTGCCAGCAGGAGGAATCGGACAGGCCAGTACTTC.

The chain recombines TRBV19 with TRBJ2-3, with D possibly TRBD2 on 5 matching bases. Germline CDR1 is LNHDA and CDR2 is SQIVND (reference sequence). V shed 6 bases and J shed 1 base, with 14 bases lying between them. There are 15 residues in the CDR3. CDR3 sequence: CASRQSGSCTDTQYF. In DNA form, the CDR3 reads TGTGCCAGTAGGCAGTCGGGGTCCTGCACAGATACGCAGTATTTT.

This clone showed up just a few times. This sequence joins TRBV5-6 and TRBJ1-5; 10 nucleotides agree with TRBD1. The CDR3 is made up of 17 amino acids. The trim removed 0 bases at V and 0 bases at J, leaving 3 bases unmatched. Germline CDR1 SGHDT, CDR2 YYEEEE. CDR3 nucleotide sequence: TGTGCCAGCAGCTTGGGGACAGGGGGAAATAGCAATCAGCCCCAGCATTTT. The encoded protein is CASSLGTGGNSNQPQHF.

CDR3 coding DNA: TGTGCCAGTAGACCTAAAGCGGGAGGCGCTCTCCCAAATCATCACGTTGGAGCTTTCTTT. Protein product: CASRPKAGGALPNHHVGAFF. The chain uses TRBV19 and TRBJ1-1; D is undetermined. From germline, CDR1 is LNHDA and CDR2 SQIVND (reference sequence). Trimming shortened V by 6 bases and J by 10 bases, and 39 bases separated the two germline ends. The CDR3 is made up of 20 amino acids.

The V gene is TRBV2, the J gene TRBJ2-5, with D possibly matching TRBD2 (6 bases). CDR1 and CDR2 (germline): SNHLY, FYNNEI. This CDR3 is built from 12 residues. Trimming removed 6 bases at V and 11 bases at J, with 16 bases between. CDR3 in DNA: TGTGCCAGCAGGGGGGGAAGGGAAGAGCAGTACTTC. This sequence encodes CASRGGREEQYF. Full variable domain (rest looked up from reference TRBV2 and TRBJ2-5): EPEVTQTPSHQVTQMGQEVILRCVPISNHLYFYWYRQILGQKVEFLVSFYNNEISEKSEIFDDQFSVERPDGSNFTLKIRSTKLEDSAMYFCASRGGREEQYFGPGTRLLVL.

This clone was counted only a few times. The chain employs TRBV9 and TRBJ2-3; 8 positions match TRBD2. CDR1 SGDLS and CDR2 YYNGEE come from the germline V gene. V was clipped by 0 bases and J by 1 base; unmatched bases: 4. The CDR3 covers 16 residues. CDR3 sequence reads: CASSVVGSGGTDTQYF. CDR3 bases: TGTGCCAGCAGCGTAGTGGGTAGCGGGGGCACAGATACGCAGTATTTT.

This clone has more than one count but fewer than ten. CDR3: CASSHKRGPDTQYF. The DNA of the CDR3 is TGCGCCAGCAGCCACAAAAGGGGCCCAGATACGCAGTATTTT. The chain employs TRBV4-1 and TRBJ2-3; D perhaps matches TRBD1 (5 bases). The CDR3 runs to 14 residues. Between the trimmed V and J ends, which lost 3 bases and 4 bases, there was a span of 11 bases. CDR1 and CDR2 (germline): MGHRA, YSYEKL.

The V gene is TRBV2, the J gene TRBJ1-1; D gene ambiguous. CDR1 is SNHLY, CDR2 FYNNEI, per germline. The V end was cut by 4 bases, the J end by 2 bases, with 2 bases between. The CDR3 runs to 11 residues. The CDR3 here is CASSVNTEAFF. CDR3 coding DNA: TGTGCCAGCAGTGTAAACACTGAAGCTTTCTTT.

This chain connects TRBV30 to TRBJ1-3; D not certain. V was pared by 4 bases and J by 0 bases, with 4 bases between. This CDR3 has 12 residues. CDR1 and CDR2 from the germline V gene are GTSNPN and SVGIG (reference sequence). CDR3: CAWTGSGNTIYF. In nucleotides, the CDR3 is TGTGCCTGGACGGGCTCTGGAAACACCATATATTTT.

This chain's CDR3 is CASSPPSLNTEAFF. Here the CDR3 DNA reads TGTGCCAGCAGCCCCCCCTCCCTGAACACTGAAGCTTTCTTT. The chain has TRBV7-9 and TRBJ1-1; D gene uncertain. Germline-derived CDR1 and CDR2 are SEHNR and FQNEAQ (reference sequence). This CDR3 is 14 amino acids long. Trimming took 5 bases from V and 0 from J, leaving 10 bases between them. Looking up the rest from reference TRBV7-9 and TRBJ1-1 gives the full variable domain: DTGVSQNPRHKITKRGQNVTFRCDPISEHNRLYWYRQTLGQGPEFLTYFQNEAQLEKSRLLSDRFSAERPKGSFSTLEIQRTEQGDSAMYLCASSPPSLNTEAFFGQGTRLTVV.

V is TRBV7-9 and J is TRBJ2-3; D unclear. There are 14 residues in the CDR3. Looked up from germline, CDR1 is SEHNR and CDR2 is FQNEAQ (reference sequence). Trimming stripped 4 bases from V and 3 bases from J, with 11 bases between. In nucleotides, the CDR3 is TGTGCCAGCAGCTCAAGCTATATTACAGATACGCAGTATTTT. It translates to CASSSSYITDTQYF.

This CDR3 reads CASSDSSLWGRKAGANVLTF. CDR3 DNA: TGTGCCAGCAGTGACTCGAGTTTGTGGGGGAGGAAAGCTGGGGCCAACGTCCTGACTTTC. V usage is TRBV6-4 and J usage is TRBJ2-6, with TRBD2 as a possible D gene (6 bases). CDR1 is MRHNA, CDR2 SNTAGT, per germline. This CDR3 contains 20 residues. Trimming left V 0 bases short and J 2 bases short, with 20 bases between.